This TCR beta chain came from a study of CD8 T cells in Susac syndrome. Between the trimmed V and J ends, which lost 4 bases and 9 bases, there was a span of 13 bases. This CDR3 region has 12 residues. CDR1 and CDR2 (germline): SQVTM, ANQGSEA. Roughly 0.45 to 1 ug RNA was reverse transcribed with random hexamers. Amplification of TCR beta CDR3 by immunoSEQ multiplex PCR spanned 54 Vbeta and 13 Jbeta. Via MiXCR, TCRdb re-called the immunoSEQ multiplex PCR reads, giving one row per CDR3 protein. There are 150,000 to 200,000 distinct CDR3 sequences in the sample; approximately 96% occur only once, and around 0.15% lies in the top ten. From blood CD8+ and CD4+ T cells, the TCR beta chain was sequenced. Isolation of CD8+ and CD4+ T cells was performed negatively, whereas enrichment of TEMRA cells was done by FACS.

Sequencing input: CD4+ T cells from PBMCs. The origin of this receptor is a human donor in good health. J is TRBJ1-5 and V is TRBV29-1; no clear D gene. The DNA for the CDR3 is TGCAGCGTTGTGGAGGGAATGGGGCCCCAGCATTTT. Translating it yields CSVVEGMGPQHF.